This T cell receptor beta chain was sequenced during a study of regulatory T cells in long-lasting Graves disease. Through Arm-PCR of CDR3 regions and iRepertoire HTBI primers, TCR beta libraries were built. TCRdb redid the calling of the multiplex PCR reads with MiXCR, one entry per CDR3 protein. In the table there are roughly 610,000 distinct CDR3 sequences, 15% to 20% of which are singletons. The CDR3 consists of 11 residues. The germline gives CDR1 GTSNPN, CDR2 SVGIG (reference sequence). With 3 bases removed from V and 4 bases from J, the gap between germline ends came to 6 bases. This clonotype was recorded at least ten times. Time point specified: newly diagnosed GD, antithyroid drugs for less than 3 months. After RNA was extracted from PBMCs, the TCR library was made from it. This sample also belongs to another study, concerning T cells in Graves' hyperthyroidism and ophthalmopathy. This second report adds: The model anticipated ophthalmopathy a median about six months pre-onset.

The sample consisted of peripheral blood mononuclear cells (PBMCs), taken at new diagnosis, from a patient treated with antithyroid drugs. V and J are TRBV30 and TRBJ1-2; D possibly corresponds to TRBD1 (5 bases). This TCR was sampled from a man between 18 and 35 years old with Graves disease. CDR3 in DNA: TGTGCCTGGAGAGGGGTCTATGGCTACACCTTC. As protein: CAWRGVYGYTF.